This T cell receptor (beta chain) was observed in a study of cytomegalovirus exposure and HLA in healthy donors. Study-wide results and limits: Specific recognition of CMV antigens was confirmed in vitro for a few chains (all CMV-associated). Of the V segments, some could not be distinguished, including TRBV6-2 and TRBV6-3, and were excluded. Follow-up analysis later connected one missense variant in DCLRE1C with trimming of TCR beta V- and J-genes. There were some public TCRs occurring in many donors, but most TCR sequences were rare.

The PCR contained 60 Vbeta and 13 Jbeta primers. This table comes from immunoSEQ multiplex PCR, and its TCRdb copy is limited to in-frame clones, with some not included. The data show under 150,000 clones, more than 70% seen once. Germline CDR1 and CDR2: SGHTS and YDEGEE. This CDR3 has 14 residues. V lost 0 bases and J lost 6, with 9 bases in between. About this clone: Antigen: not known.

V gene TRBV5-8 combines with J gene TRBJ1-4, with D possibly being TRBD1 (6 bases). Specimen: PBMCs. This sequence originates from a male donor in good health and CMV-seronegative. CDR3 loop: CASSLDRVYEKLFF. Here the CDR3 DNA reads TGTGCCAGCAGCTTGGACAGGGTCTATGAAAAACTGTTTTTT.